This T cell receptor beta chain was profiled in a study of patients and donors after allogeneic stem cell transplantation. In its sample, this clonotype was seen a few times. TCRdb reprocessed the RT-PCR reads with MiXCR, giving one entry per CDR3 protein. The sample has roughly 150,000 distinct CDR3 sequences; about 24% are singletons. Deletions cut 2 bases from V and 1 base from J, with 9 bases between. CDR3 length: 15 amino acids. The germline CDR1 and CDR2 sequences are MGHDK and SYGVNS. The J gene is TRBJ1-5, the V gene TRBV25-1; D is unresolved. The sequenced sample was blood, either unsorted or a sorted T cell fraction (not recorded which). This TCR was sampled from a human donor who was either an allogeneic HSCT recipient or a stem cell or donor lymphocyte infusion donor (not recorded which). It is not recorded whose cells these are; they may come from a transplant donor. CDR3 amino acids: CASSEDLYSNQPQHF. The CDR3 DNA sequence: TGTGCCAGCAGTGAAGATCTGTACAGCAATCAGCCCCAGCATTTT.